Below, 22 T cell receptor beta chains from the same sample are listed, as sequenced in a study of T cell clonality in common variable immunodeficiency. Whole-study results and caveats: In common variable immunodeficiency, TCR beta chains reportedly carried fewer deletions and N-nucleotide insertions.

These TCRs' antigens remain unknown. Produced via immunoSEQ multiplex PCR; TCRdb's table is partial and in-frame only. This repertoire lists some 34,000 clones without singletons; under 8.5% sits in the top ten. Sequenced sample: peripheral blood mononuclear cells. The source of these receptors is a human donor with common variable immunodeficiency.

Remarks on this clone: With the read ending 3 residues before the CDR3 end, the germline J gene is used to fill in that end. The chain links TRBV7-9 to TRBJ1-4, with a weak D call TRBD1 (5 bases). V gave up 5 bases and J gave up 6 bases, with 16 bases separating them. The CDR3 has 15 residues. The V gene's germline CDR1 is SEHNR and CDR2 FQNEAQ (reference sequence). The sequenced CDR3 bases are TGTGCCAGCAGCCGTTGGGGCGGCCTAGATGAAAAA. Its translation: CASSRWGGLDEK. The full CDR3 is CASSRWGGLDEKLFF. The entire variable domain, with the rest obtained from reference TRBV7-9 and TRBJ1-4, is as follows: DTGVSQNPRHKITKRGQNVTFRCDPISEHNRLYWYRQTLGQGPEFLTYFQNEAQLEKSRLLSDRFSAERPKGSFSTLEIQRTEQGDSAMYLCASSRWGGLDEKLFFGSGTQLSVL.

Ten or more counts support this clone. CDR3 DNA, as far as it was read: TGTGCCAGCAGTGACTCGGGCAGCCCCTCTGGGGCCAACGTC. Protein sequence: CASSDSGSPSGANV. The CDR3, in full, reads CASSDSGSPSGANVLTF. This chain joins TRBV6-4 and TRBJ2-6; D call uncertain. Read coverage stops 3 residues before the CDR3 terminus; the germline J gene supplies the remainder. V lost 0 bases and J lost 0, with 9 bases in between. The CDR3 is made up of 17 amino acids. CDR1 and CDR2 (germline): MRHNA, SNTAGT.

Remarks on this clone: With the read ending 3 residues before the CDR3 end, the germline J gene is used to fill in that end. The V and J genes are TRBV19 and TRBJ1-2; no definite D call. The CDR3 sequence is 14 residues long. V lost 0 bases, J lost 6 bases, and 11 bases lay in between. The germline V gene has CDR1 LNHDA and CDR2 SQIVND (reference sequence). This CDR3 reads CASSIDRPGNGYTF. CDR3 DNA, as far as it was read: TGTGCCAGTAGTATAGATCGGCCAGGAAATGGC.

This clone was seen a few times. CDR3 in amino acids: CASSFTSGRYEQFF. The DNA read from the CDR3 is TGTGCCAGCAGCTTCACTAGCGGGAGATATGAG. The V and J genes are TRBV7-8 and TRBJ2-1; 11 bases are shared with TRBD2. The CDR3 extends 3 residues past the end of the read, so its final part is completed from the germline J gene. The germline CDR1 and CDR2 sequences are SGHVS and FQNEAQ. The ends lost 3 bases at V and 8 bases at J; junction bases unmatched: 3. The CDR3 contains 14 residues.

This clone was detected only a few times. Partial CDR3 DNA: TGTGCCAGCAGTAGAACTGATTACGAG. It codes for CASSRTDYE. The whole CDR3 sequence reads CASSRTDYEQYF. The V and J genes are TRBV2 and TRBJ2-7; D remains ambiguous. The CDR3 end falls 3 residues outside the read, so it is completed with the germline J gene. In germline, CDR1 is SNHLY, CDR2 FYNNEI. Trimming took 5 bases from V and 4 from J, leaving 9 bases between them. The CDR3 has 12 amino acids.

This clone was seen repeatedly, ten times or more. A far larger clone lies a single base away; this is likely a read error. The sequenced fragment ends 3 residues before the CDR3 boundary, so the rest is inferred from the germline J gene. Other DNA sequences from this sample encode an identical CDR3 as well. The chain employs TRBV14 and TRBJ2-1, with D perhaps matching TRBD2 (6 bases). The V gene's germline CDR1 is SGHDN and CDR2 FVKESK. V lost 6 bases and J 7 bases, leaving 10 bases between the germline ends. The CDR3 has 12 amino acids. This CDR3 reads CASSQAGNEQFF. The CDR3 DNA, read in part, is TGTGCCAGCAGTCAGGCGGGGAATGAG.

This clone was detected many times. The read halts 3 residues ahead of the CDR3 end, with the missing end drawn from the germline J gene. The chain joins TRBV18 to TRBJ1-2, with 7 bases that match TRBD1. The J segment lost 6 bases and the V segment lost 10 bases, leaving 11 bases of the junction unmatched. CDR1 is KGHSH, CDR2 LQKENI, per germline. The CDR3 totals 13 residues. The CDR3 DNA, read in part, is TGTGCCACCTCTGGGGACAGCAAAAATGGC. It is translated as CATSGDSKNG. The full CDR3 protein reads CATSGDSKNGYTF.

Ten or more counts support this clone. The read terminates 3 residues before the CDR3 end, so the remaining end is supplied by the germline J gene. The chain uses TRBV18 and TRBJ2-1; the match to TRBD2 covers 10 bases. CDR1 and CDR2 from the germline V gene are KGHSH and LQKENI. CDR3 length equals 19 residues. V shed 3 bases and J 0 bases; nucleotides not matched to a gene: 11. Partial CDR3 DNA: TGTGCCAGCTCACCCTTGGGAAGGGCTAGCGGGAGCTCCTACAATGAG. Translated: CASSPLGRASGSSYNE. The full CDR3 is CASSPLGRASGSSYNEQFF.

In regard to this clone: The CDR3 end falls 3 residues outside the read, so it is completed with the germline J gene. The V call is TRBV6-1, the J call TRBJ1-2, with no clear D. This CDR3 contains 12 residues. Trimming removed 3 bases from V and 4 bases from J, with 6 bases in between. CDR1 is MNHNS and CDR2 is SASEGT in the germline V gene. The CDR3 protein is CASSERAYGYTF. The CDR3 bases that were read are TGTGCCAGCAGTGAGAGGGCCTATGGC.

This clone showed up just a few times. The DNA ends 3 residues before the CDR3 does, and the rest of the CDR3 is filled in from the germline J gene. The chain links TRBV19 to TRBJ1-2, with D unresolved. The CDR3 covers 13 residues. V lost 1 base to trimming and J lost 1 base, with 4 bases between them. The germline gives CDR1 LNHDA, CDR2 SQIVND (reference sequence). The sequenced part of the CDR3 DNA is TGTGCCAGTAGTATAGGAGGTAACTATGGC. Translated: CASSIGGNYG. The whole CDR3 protein is CASSIGGNYGYTF.

By sample share, this clone is medium-sized. The read ends 3 residues before the CDR3 terminus; that terminus is restored from the germline J gene. The J gene is TRBJ2-3, the V gene TRBV2, with 12 bases identical to TRBD2. The length of the CDR3 is 15 residues. V trimming: 3 bases; J trimming: 6 bases; junction bases outside the gene matches: 4. Germline values: CDR1 SNHLY, CDR2 FYNNEI. CDR3 bases read: TGTGCCAGCAGTGAGGCTAGCGGGAGGGCCGATACG. It is translated as CASSEASGRADT. The complete CDR3 reads CASSEASGRADTQYF.

A remark on this clone: Read coverage stops 3 residues before the CDR3 terminus; the germline J gene supplies the remainder. The rearrangement joins TRBV19 to TRBJ2-1; the match to TRBD2 covers 7 bases. The V gene's germline CDR1 is LNHDA and CDR2 SQIVND (reference sequence). CDR3 length equals 14 residues. V lost 3 bases, J lost 9 bases, and 8 bases stayed unmatched. The CDR3 sequence: CASSIGSLAAEQFF. The part of the CDR3 DNA that was read is TGTGCCAGTAGTATTGGAAGTCTAGCGGCTGAG.

This clone was recorded many times. The CDR3 extends 3 residues past the end of the read, so its final part is completed from the germline J gene. V gene TRBV7-3 combines with J gene TRBJ2-7; D not resolved. Germline CDR1 SGHTA, CDR2 FQGTGA. The CDR3 is 13 residues long. Trimming shortened V by 3 bases and J by 3 bases, and 9 bases separated the two germline ends. Partial CDR3 DNA: TGTGCCAGCAGCTTGGGCTCGTACTACGAG. Translated, it gives CASSLGSYYE. The full CDR3 protein reads CASSLGSYYEQYF.

This clone has ten or more counts. The sequence runs out 3 residues before the end of the CDR3; the remainder is reconstructed from the germline J gene. This chain connects TRBV29-1 to TRBJ2-5, with D unresolved. The CDR3 length is 12 residues. CDR1 and CDR2 (germline): SQVTM, ANQGSEA. V lost 7 bases and J 2 bases, leaving 11 bases between the germline ends. The CDR3 sequence: CSAKVWQETQYF. Incomplete CDR3 DNA: TGCAGCGCAAAGGTGTGGCAAGAGACC. The full variable domain, its missing parts supplied by reference TRBV29-1 and TRBJ2-5, is SAVISQKPSRDICQRGTSLTIQCQVDSQVTMMFWYRQQPGQSLTLIATANQGSEATYESGFVIDKFPISRPNLTFSTLTVSNMSPEDSSIYLCSAKVWQETQYFGPGTRLLVL.

This clone has ten or more counts. Coverage ceases 3 residues before the CDR3 finishes, and the germline J gene fills in the end. The chain uses TRBV19 and TRBJ2-3; the match to TRBD2 covers 16 bases. CDR3 length: 18 amino acids. Germline CDR1 LNHDA, CDR2 SQIVND (reference sequence). J was trimmed by 3 bases and V by 5 bases; bases with no gene match: 8. The sequenced CDR3 bases are TGTGCCAGTAGTGCCGGGACTAGCGGGAGGGCGTTAACAGATACG. Protein sequence: CASSAGTSGRALTDT. The entire CDR3 reads CASSAGTSGRALTDTQYF. Using reference TRBV19 and TRBJ2-3 for the parts outside the CDR3, the full variable domain is DGGITQSPKYLFRKEGQNVTLSCEQNLNHDAMYWYRQDPGQGLRLIYYSQIVNDFQKGDIAEGYSVSREKKESFPLTVTSAQKNPTAFYLCASSAGTSGRALTDTQYFGPGTRLTVL.

This clone is labeled medium-sized. The CDR3 here is CASSQSGDTEAFF. The part of the CDR3 DNA that was read is TGCGCCAGCAGTCAATCAGGGGACACTGAA. V is TRBV23-1 and J is TRBJ1-1, with D possibly being TRBD1 (5 bases). The read gets to within 3 residues of the CDR3 end, and the germline J gene fills in the rest. TRBV23-1 is sorted into the ORF group, with uncertain function. The CDR3 runs 13 residues. Trimming took off 0 bases at V and 3 bases at J, with 5 bases between the two ends.

A word on this clone: Coverage ceases 3 residues before the CDR3 finishes, and the germline J gene fills in the end. The V gene is TRBV7-9, the J gene TRBJ2-5, with D perhaps matching TRBD2 (5 bases). The ends were cut back, 1 base at V and 4 bases at J, with 10 bases in the middle. The CDR3 spans 14 residues. Germline V gives CDR1 SEHNR, CDR2 FQNEAQ (reference sequence). Partial CDR3 DNA: TGTGCCAGCAGCTTAGATTGGGCGGGAGAGACC. It yields the protein CASSLDWAGET. The full CDR3 reads CASSLDWAGETQYF.

At least ten counts were recorded for this clone. The read ends 3 residues before the CDR3 terminus; that terminus is restored from the germline J gene. The chain links TRBV30 to TRBJ1-4; D may be TRBD1 (5 bases). The CDR3 covers 11 residues. CDR1 GTSNPN and CDR2 SVGIG come from the germline V gene (reference sequence). The CDR3 here is CAWSGNRGLFF. The sequenced part of the CDR3 DNA is TGTGCCTGGAGTGGAAATAGGGGA.

This clone was observed a few times. The CDR3 end is not reached by the read, which stops 3 residues before it; the germline J gene fills it in. The rearrangement joins TRBV7-3 to TRBJ2-7; 12 bases map to TRBD2. Germline loops: CDR1 SGHTA, CDR2 FQGTGA. V dropped 2 bases and J dropped 6; count of bases not matched to a gene: 5. This CDR3 has 15 amino acids. CDR3 DNA, as far as it was read: TGTGCCAGCAGCTTAGGACTAGCGGGAATTGGCGAG. Amino acid sequence: CASSLGLAGIGE. The complete CDR3 reads CASSLGLAGIGEQYF.

The table lists this clone with many counts. The observed sequence ends 3 residues before the CDR3 terminus, with the missing tail filled in from the germline J gene. V gene TRBV30 combines with J gene TRBJ1-2, with D unclear. CDR3 length: 11 residues. Germline CDR1 reads GTSNPN; CDR2 reads SVGIG (reference sequence). Here the CDR3 reads CAWSGRGGYTF. CDR3 DNA (partial): TGTGCCTGGAGTGGAAGAGGCGGC. Using reference TRBV30 and TRBJ1-2 for the parts outside the CDR3, the full variable domain is SQTIHQWPATLVQPVGSPLSLECTVEGTSNPNLYWYRQAAGRGLQLLFYSVGIGQISSEVPQNLSASRPQDRQFILSSKKLLLSDSGFYLCAWSGRGGYTFGSGTRLTVV.

This clone showed up many times. The read is 3 residues too short to cover the CDR3 end, so that end is filled in from the germline J gene. The rearrangement links TRBV7-3 to TRBJ1-5, with D possibly matching TRBD1 (5 bases). Germline V lookup: CDR1 SGHTA, CDR2 FQGTGA. The CDR3 totals 14 residues. Trimming left V 2 bases short and J 4 bases short, with 9 bases between. CDR3: CASSLGGGNQPQHF. The CDR3 bases that were read are TGTGCCAGCAGCTTAGGGGGGGGGAATCAGCCC.

In its sample, this clone was seen a few times. The CDR3 end falls 3 residues outside the read, so it is completed with the germline J gene. V is TRBV29-1 and J is TRBJ1-2; tentatively, D is TRBD1 (5 bases). Germline V lookup: CDR1 SQVTM, CDR2 ANQGSEA. This CDR3 region has 14 residues. The sequenced CDR3 bases are TGCAGCGTCCTTGAGGGCCAGGGAGGTTTCGGC. Encoded protein: CSVLEGQGGFG. The whole CDR3 protein reads CSVLEGQGGFGYTF.